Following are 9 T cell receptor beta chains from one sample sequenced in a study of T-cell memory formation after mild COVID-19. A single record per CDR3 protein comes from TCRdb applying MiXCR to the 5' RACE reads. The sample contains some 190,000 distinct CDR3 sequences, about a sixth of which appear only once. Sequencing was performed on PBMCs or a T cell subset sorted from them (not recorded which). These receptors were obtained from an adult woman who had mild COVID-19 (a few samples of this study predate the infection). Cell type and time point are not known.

The CDR3 here is CSARRGAMPYEQYF. As DNA, the CDR3 is TGCAGTGCTAGGAGGGGAGCCATGCCCTACGAGCAGTACTTC. The genes are TRBV20-1 and TRBJ2-7, with D perhaps matching TRBD1 or TRBD2 (5 bases each). With 3 bases removed from V and 2 bases from J, the gap between germline ends came to 14 bases. The CDR3 is made up of 14 amino acids. Germline-derived CDR1 and CDR2 are DFQATT and SNEGSKA (reference sequence).

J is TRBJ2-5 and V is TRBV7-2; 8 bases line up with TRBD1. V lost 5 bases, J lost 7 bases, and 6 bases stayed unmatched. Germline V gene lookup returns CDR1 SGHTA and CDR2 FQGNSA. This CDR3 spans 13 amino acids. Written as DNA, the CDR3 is TGTGCCAGCAGCCAGGACAGGGACGCGACCCAGTACTTC. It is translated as CASSQDRDATQYF.

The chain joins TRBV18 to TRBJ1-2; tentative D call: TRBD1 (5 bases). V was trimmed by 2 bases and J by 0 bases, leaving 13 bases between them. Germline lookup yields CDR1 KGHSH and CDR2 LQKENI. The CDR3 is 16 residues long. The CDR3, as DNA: TGTGCCAGCTCACCAACCGTAGCAGGGACTAACTATGGCTACACCTTC. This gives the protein CASSPTVAGTNYGYTF.

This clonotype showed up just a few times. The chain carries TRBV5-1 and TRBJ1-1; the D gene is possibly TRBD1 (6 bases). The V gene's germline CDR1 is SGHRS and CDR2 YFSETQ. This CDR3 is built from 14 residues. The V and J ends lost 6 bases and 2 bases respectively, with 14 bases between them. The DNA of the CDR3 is TGCGCCAGCAACGTAGGGGGGTTTAACACTGAAGCTTTCTTT. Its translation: CASNVGGFNTEAFF.

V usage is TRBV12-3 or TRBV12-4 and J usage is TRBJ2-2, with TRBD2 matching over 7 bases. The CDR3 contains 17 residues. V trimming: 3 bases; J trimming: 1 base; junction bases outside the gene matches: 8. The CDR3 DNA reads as TGTGCCAGCAGTTTGTTACTGACGGGGGGGAACACCGGGGAGCTGTTTTTT. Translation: CASSLLLTGGNTGELFF.

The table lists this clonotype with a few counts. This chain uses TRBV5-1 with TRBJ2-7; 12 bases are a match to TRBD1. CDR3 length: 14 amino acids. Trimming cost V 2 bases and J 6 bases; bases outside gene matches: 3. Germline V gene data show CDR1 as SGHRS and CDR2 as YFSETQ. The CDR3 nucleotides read TGCGCCAGCAGCTTCCGGGACAGGGGGCTCGAGCAGTACTTC. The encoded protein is CASSFRDRGLEQYF.

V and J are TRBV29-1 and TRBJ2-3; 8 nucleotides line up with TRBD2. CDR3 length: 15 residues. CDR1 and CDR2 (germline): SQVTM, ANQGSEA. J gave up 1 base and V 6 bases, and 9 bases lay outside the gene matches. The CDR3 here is CSVISGAFGTDTQYF. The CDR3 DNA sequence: TGCAGCGTGATTAGCGGGGCCTTCGGCACAGATACGCAGTATTTT.

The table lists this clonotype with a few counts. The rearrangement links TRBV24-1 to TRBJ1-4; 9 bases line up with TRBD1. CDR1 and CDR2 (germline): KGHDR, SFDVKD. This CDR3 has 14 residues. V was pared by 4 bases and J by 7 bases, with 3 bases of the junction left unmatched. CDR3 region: CATSEGQGFEKLFF. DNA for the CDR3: TGTGCCACCAGTGAAGGACAGGGGTTTGAAAAACTGTTTTTT.

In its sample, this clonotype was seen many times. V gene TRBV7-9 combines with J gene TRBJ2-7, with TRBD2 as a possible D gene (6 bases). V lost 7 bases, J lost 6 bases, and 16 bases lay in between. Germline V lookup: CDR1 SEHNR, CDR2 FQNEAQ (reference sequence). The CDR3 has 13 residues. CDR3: CASILGGLGEQYF. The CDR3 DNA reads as TGTGCCAGCATCCTGGGGGGTTTGGGCGAGCAGTACTTC. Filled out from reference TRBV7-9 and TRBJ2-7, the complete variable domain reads DTGVSQNPRHKITKRGQNVTFRCDPISEHNRLYWYRQTLGQGPEFLTYFQNEAQLEKSRLLSDRFSAERPKGSFSTLEIQRTEQGDSAMYLCASILGGLGEQYFGPGTRLTVT.